This TCR beta chain is drawn from a study of blood T cell repertoires in COVID-19. Between the trimmed V and J ends, which lost 3 bases and 4 bases, there was a span of 10 bases. Germline CDR1 and CDR2: MNHEY and SMNVEV (reference sequence). CDR3 length: 15 amino acids. The table came from immunoSEQ multiplex PCR; TCRdb's copy has only in-frame clones and leaves some out. The data contain roughly 260,000 clones, around 87% of them singletons. The sample holds a few counts of this clone. The sequencing sample was made of peripheral blood. This sequence was found in a woman aged 45-60 years with acute or convalescent COVID-19. The chain carries TRBV27 and TRBJ1-6; D ambiguous. CDR3 sequence (DNA): TGTGCCAGCAGTTTCGTTGCGGAGTATAATTCACCCCTCCACTTT. Translated, it gives CASSFVAEYNSPLHF.